These 25 T cell receptor beta chains share one sample of origin, sequenced in a study of blood T cells in healthy people across ages. The authors ran a second PCR of about 6 to 11 cycles using a sample-barcoded 5' primer and a J-beta primer mix. TCRdb re-analysed the 5' RACE reads in MiXCR, keeping a single row per CDR3 protein. The sample holds 800,000 to 1,000,000 distinct CDR3 sequences, approximately 49% seen once. Material: blood. These receptors came from a young man in good health.

The chain carries TRBV20-1 and TRBJ2-7; TRBD2 aligns across 11 bases. The CDR3 is made up of 16 amino acids. Germline lookup yields CDR1 DFQATT and CDR2 SNEGSKA (reference sequence). Trimming cost V 3 bases and J 2 bases; bases outside gene matches: 9. In nucleotides, the CDR3 is TGCAGTGCTAGTGGTTCGGGGACTAGCGGCACCTACGAGCAGTACTTC. Amino acid sequence: CSASGSGTSGTYEQYF.

The chain links TRBV10-3 to TRBJ2-7; 9 positions agree with TRBD2. Germline loops: CDR1 ENHRY, CDR2 SYGVKD. The CDR3 extends over 16 amino acids. V gave up 0 bases and J gave up 4 bases; unmatched junction bases: 7. This chain's CDR3 is CAISESMGSGGYEQYF. The DNA of the CDR3 is TGTGCCATCAGTGAGTCGATGGGTAGCGGGGGTTACGAGCAGTACTTC.

Worth noting for this clonotype: The germline gene is not matched at one end of the junction; a read error may be the cause. The chain recombines TRBV4-3 with TRBJ2-1, with a weak D call TRBD2 (5 bases). In germline, CDR1 is LGHNA, CDR2 YSLEER. There are 15 residues in the CDR3. The CDR3 bases are TGCGCCAGCAGCCAACAGCGGAGCTCCTACAATGAGCGGTTCTTC. It specifies CASSQQRSSYNERFF.

This clonotype was seen only a few times. V gene TRBV5-1 combines with J gene TRBJ2-5, with 7 positions matching TRBD1. Looked up from germline, CDR1 is SGHRS and CDR2 is YFSETQ. Germline trimming cut 0 bases from V and 5 bases from J; bases unmatched to any gene: 4. The CDR3 covers 14 residues. The CDR3 loop is CASSLDSRGETQYF. DNA for the CDR3: TGCGCCAGCAGCTTGGATTCCAGGGGGGAGACCCAGTACTTC.

DNA for the CDR3: TGTGCCAGCAGCCTACAGGGGAACAGGGAACCCCTCCACTTT. Translating it yields CASSLQGNREPLHF. V usage is TRBV2 and J usage is TRBJ1-6; 7 bases map to TRBD1. Germline V lookup: CDR1 SNHLY, CDR2 FYNNEI. Trimming cost V 6 bases and J 12 bases; bases outside gene matches: 11. This CDR3 has 14 amino acids.

This CDR3 is CAIRENPGLAGGGSYNEQFF. The CDR3 bases are TGTGCCATCAGGGAAAACCCGGGACTAGCGGGGGGAGGCTCCTACAATGAGCAGTTCTTC. V gene TRBV10-3 combines with J gene TRBJ2-1; TRBD2 aligns across 15 bases. Per germline, CDR1 ENHRY and CDR2 SYGVKD. V trimming: 6 bases; J trimming: 0 bases; junction bases outside the gene matches: 12. The CDR3 is made up of 20 amino acids.

The CDR3 loop reads CAISESTGGGYNEQFF. CDR3 DNA sequence: TGTGCCATCAGTGAGTCGACGGGGGGGGGCTACAATGAGCAGTTCTTC. The V call is TRBV10-3, the J call TRBJ2-1; TRBD2 matches 8 bases. Germline trimming cut 0 bases from V and 3 bases from J; bases unmatched to any gene: 4. This CDR3 region has 16 residues. Germline lookup yields CDR1 ENHRY and CDR2 SYGVKD.

The rearrangement links TRBV3-1 to TRBJ2-4; either TRBD1 or TRBD2 may fit D (6 bases each). Gene TRBJ2-7 matches the end of the DNA better, so the J call may be wrong. The CDR3 totals 15 residues. Per germline, CDR1 LGHDT and CDR2 YNNKEL (reference sequence). The CDR3 is CASSPGGREVNEQYF. DNA for the CDR3: TGTGCCAGCAGCCCTGGGGGCAGGGAGGTAAACGAGCAGTACTTC.

V and J are TRBV7-2 and TRBJ2-2; 11 nucleotides align to TRBD2. CDR1 SGHTA and CDR2 FQGNSA come from the germline V gene. After removal of 1 base from V and 5 bases from J, the junction contained 3 bases not matched to a gene. The CDR3 covers 16 residues. The CDR3 bases are TGTGCCAGCAGCTTAGTAGCGGGGGGGTTGACCGGGGAGCTGTTTTTT. This encodes CASSLVAGGLTGELFF.

The chain carries TRBV20-1 and TRBJ2-3; D is possibly TRBD1 (6 bases). Germline-derived CDR1 and CDR2 are DFQATT and SNEGSKA (reference sequence). The CDR3 loop spans 14 amino acids. V lost 3 bases and J lost 0, with 10 bases in between. CDR3 nucleotides: TGCAGTGCTAGGTGGACAGCTAGCACAGATACGCAGTATTTT. It encodes CSARWTASTDTQYF.

Regarding this clonotype: A single base separates this from a much larger clone, so it may be a read error. The chain has TRBV11-2 and TRBJ2-1; 8 nucleotides agree with TRBD2. CDR3 size: 15 residues. Germline assignment: CDR1 SGHAT and CDR2 FQNNGV. In DNA, the CDR3 is TGTGCCAGCAGCTCATCCGATAGCGGGGACAATGGGCAGTTCTTC. Residues: CASSSSDSGDNGQFF.

The CDR3 loop is CASRATAHYGYTF. The CDR3 nucleotides read TGTGCCAGCAGGGCGACAGCCCACTATGGCTACACCTTC. This chain connects TRBV12-3 or TRBV12-4 to TRBJ1-2; possible D gene TRBD1, 5 bases. Trimming cost V 6 bases and J 3 bases, with 11 bases left between them. The CDR3 extends over 13 amino acids.

This clonotype was seen only once. The chain carries TRBV30 and TRBJ2-3; 16 bases agree with TRBD2. V lost 2 bases to trimming and J lost 0 bases; unmatched junction nucleotides: 5. The V gene's germline CDR1 is GTSNPN and CDR2 SVGIG (reference sequence). This CDR3 spans 18 amino acids. CDR3 residues: CAWSRGTSGGASTDTQYF. DNA for the CDR3: TGTGCCTGGAGTCGTGGGACTAGCGGGGGGGCTAGCACAGATACGCAGTATTTT.

This chain uses TRBV4-1 with TRBJ2-1, with 7 bases lining up with TRBD2. Per germline, CDR1 MGHRA and CDR2 YSYEKL. The junction had 12 bases not matched to a gene; V was cut back by 4 bases and J by 6 bases. This CDR3 spans 16 amino acids. CDR3 coding DNA: TGCGCCAGCAGCCCTATGGACGGGGGGTCCCCCAATGAGCAGTTCTTC. Amino acid sequence: CASSPMDGGSPNEQFF.

The V call is TRBV7-9, the J call TRBJ1-6; D uncertain. Per germline, CDR1 SEHNR and CDR2 FQNEAQ (reference sequence). This CDR3 is 12 amino acids long. The ends were cut back, 6 bases at V and 6 bases at J, with 6 bases in the middle. The chain's CDR3 is CASRSVNSPLHF. The DNA for the CDR3 is TGTGCCAGCAGGTCCGTTAATTCACCCCTCCACTTT. Supplemented by reference TRBV7-9 and TRBJ1-6, the full variable domain reads DTGVSQNPRHKITKRGQNVTFRCDPISEHNRLYWYRQTLGQGPEFLTYFQNEAQLEKSRLLSDRFSAERPKGSFSTLEIQRTEQGDSAMYLCASRSVNSPLHFGNGTRLTVT.

This clonotype came up a few times. The chain carries TRBV3-1 and TRBJ2-5; D not certain. Trimming cost V 0 bases and J 5 bases, with 10 bases left between them. This CDR3 spans 14 amino acids. The V gene's germline CDR1 is LGHDT and CDR2 YNNKEL (reference sequence). The CDR3: CASSQDRPEETQYF. The CDR3, as DNA: TGTGCCAGCAGCCAAGATAGACCGGAGGAGACCCAGTACTTC.

This sequence joins TRBV12-3 or TRBV12-4 and TRBJ1-5; 7 bases align to TRBD1. V dropped 2 bases and J dropped 6; count of bases not matched to a gene: 7. The CDR3 covers 15 residues. The CDR3 region is CASSLSQEGAQPQHF. The CDR3 bases are TGTGCCAGCAGTTTATCGCAGGAGGGGGCTCAGCCCCAGCATTTT.

The chain employs TRBV5-6 and TRBJ2-1, with D possibly being TRBD1 (6 bases). Germline V gene lookup returns CDR1 SGHDT and CDR2 YYEEEE. The CDR3 sequence is 15 residues long. The ends were cut back, 4 bases at V and 5 bases at J, with 16 bases in the middle. This chain's CDR3 is CASSRQGQPNNEQFF. The CDR3 DNA reads as TGTGCCAGCAGCCGCCAGGGACAACCCAACAATGAGCAGTTCTTC.

The J gene is TRBJ2-5, the V gene TRBV20-1; TRBD2 matches at 12 bases. The assigned J gene may be wrong: the sequence end matches TRBJ2-7 better. In germline, CDR1 is DFQATT, CDR2 SNEGSKA (reference sequence). The CDR3 spans 17 residues. CDR3 DNA: TGCAGTGCTAGGCCTCGGACTAGCGGGGCGTCTCCTAGCGAGCAGTACTTC. This codes for CSARPRTSGASPSEQYF.

A few counts support this clonotype. The J gene is TRBJ2-3, the V gene TRBV4-1; 7 bases are shared with TRBD2. The CDR3 is 14 residues long. V shed 1 base and J 2 bases; nucleotides not matched to a gene: 0. In germline, CDR1 is MGHRA, CDR2 YSYEKL. CDR3 bases: TGCGCCAGCAGCCAAGGGGACTACACAGATACGCAGTATTTT. Protein product: CASSQGDYTDTQYF.

As DNA, the CDR3 is TGTGCCAGTAGCCGGAGAGGGGATGCAACTAATGAAAAACTGTTTTTT. This encodes CASSRRGDATNEKLFF. The chain uses TRBV25-1 and TRBJ1-4; TRBD1 is a possible D gene (5 bases). Trimming took off 9 bases at V and 0 bases at J, with 17 bases between the two ends. CDR3 length: 16 residues. The germline V gene encodes CDR1 MGHDK and CDR2 SYGVNS.

There are a few counts of this clonotype. The chain combines TRBV4-1 with TRBJ2-3, with a weak D call TRBD1 (6 bases). V was pared by 2 bases and J by 2 bases, with 14 bases between. CDR1 is MGHRA and CDR2 is YSYEKL in the germline V gene. CDR3 length: 16 amino acids. The CDR3 DNA reads as TGCGCCAGCAGCCAACAGTCCGGGACAACCACAGATACGCAGTATTTT. Translation gives CASSQQSGTTTDTQYF.

The chain employs TRBV19 and TRBJ2-7; D uncertain. The CDR3 is 13 residues long. Germline V gene sequence: CDR1 LNHDA, CDR2 SQIVND (reference sequence). Trimming cost V 3 bases and J 3 bases, with 9 bases left between them. Written as DNA, the CDR3 is TGTGCCAGTAGTATTTATACCGACTACGAGCAGTACTTC. Its protein product is CASSIYTDYEQYF.

As concerns this clonotype: Relative to the germline gene, one junction end is altered; a read error may explain this. The rearrangement joins TRBV4-1 to TRBJ2-7, with TRBD1 identical over 12 bases. Germline CDR1 is MGHRA and CDR2 is YSYEKL. This CDR3 spans 16 amino acids. CDR3 in amino acids: CASSQIPGQGAYGQYF. CDR3 bases: TGCGCCAGCAGCCAAATTCCGGGACAGGGGGCTTACGGGCAGTACTTC.

This clonotype came up many times. This chain uses TRBV29-1 with TRBJ2-5; D gene unclear. Germline lookup yields CDR1 SQVTM and CDR2 ANQGSEA. The V and J ends lost 4 bases and 4 bases respectively, with 13 bases between them. The CDR3 sequence is 13 residues long. CDR3 bases: TGCAGCGTTGTTCTGAACTGGGGAGAGACCCAGTACTTC. It translates to CSVVLNWGETQYF. Filled out from reference TRBV29-1 and TRBJ2-5, the complete variable domain reads SAVISQKPSRDICQRGTSLTIQCQVDSQVTMMFWYRQQPGQSLTLIATANQGSEATYESGFVIDKFPISRPNLTFSTLTVSNMSPEDSSIYLCSVVLNWGETQYFGPGTRLLVL.